The sequence of this TCR beta chain was determined in a study of Graves' ophthalmopathy and Graves' hyperthyroidism. Of note for this clonotype: Because the CDR3 is missing its conserved closing phenylalanine or tryptophan, this is likely a read error.

Researchers took RNA transcripts and amplified TCR beta CDR3 regions from them. Amplification began with first-round RT-PCR using HTBI primers, then second-round multiplex PCR was performed. Each CDR3 protein gets one entry after TCRdb re-called the multiplex PCR reads with MiXCR. The data contain over a million distinct CDR3 sequences, 35% to 45% of them singletons. CDR1 and CDR2 (germline): KGHDR, SFDVKD. The CDR3 runs to 14 residues. Trimming stripped 8 bases from V and 0 bases from J, with 12 bases between. This chain links TRBV24-1 with TRBJ1-2; perhaps TRBD1 as D (5 bases). The sample consisted of peripheral blood or thyroid tissue (not recorded which). This sequence originates from an adult man with Graves' hyperthyroidism. The CDR3 spells CATKQETANYGYTL. The CDR3 bases are TGTGCCACCAAACAGGAGACAGCTAACTATGGCTACACCCTC.